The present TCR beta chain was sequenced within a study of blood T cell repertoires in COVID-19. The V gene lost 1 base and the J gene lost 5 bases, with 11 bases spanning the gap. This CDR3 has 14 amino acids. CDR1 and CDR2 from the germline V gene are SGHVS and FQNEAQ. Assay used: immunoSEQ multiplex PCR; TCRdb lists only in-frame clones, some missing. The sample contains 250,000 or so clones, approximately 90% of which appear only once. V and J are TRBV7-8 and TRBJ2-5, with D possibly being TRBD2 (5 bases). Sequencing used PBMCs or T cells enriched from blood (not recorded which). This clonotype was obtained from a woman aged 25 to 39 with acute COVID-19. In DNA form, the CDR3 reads TGTGCCAGCAGCTTAGTTACCACGGGGGAGACCCAGTACTTC. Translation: CASSLVTTGETQYF.